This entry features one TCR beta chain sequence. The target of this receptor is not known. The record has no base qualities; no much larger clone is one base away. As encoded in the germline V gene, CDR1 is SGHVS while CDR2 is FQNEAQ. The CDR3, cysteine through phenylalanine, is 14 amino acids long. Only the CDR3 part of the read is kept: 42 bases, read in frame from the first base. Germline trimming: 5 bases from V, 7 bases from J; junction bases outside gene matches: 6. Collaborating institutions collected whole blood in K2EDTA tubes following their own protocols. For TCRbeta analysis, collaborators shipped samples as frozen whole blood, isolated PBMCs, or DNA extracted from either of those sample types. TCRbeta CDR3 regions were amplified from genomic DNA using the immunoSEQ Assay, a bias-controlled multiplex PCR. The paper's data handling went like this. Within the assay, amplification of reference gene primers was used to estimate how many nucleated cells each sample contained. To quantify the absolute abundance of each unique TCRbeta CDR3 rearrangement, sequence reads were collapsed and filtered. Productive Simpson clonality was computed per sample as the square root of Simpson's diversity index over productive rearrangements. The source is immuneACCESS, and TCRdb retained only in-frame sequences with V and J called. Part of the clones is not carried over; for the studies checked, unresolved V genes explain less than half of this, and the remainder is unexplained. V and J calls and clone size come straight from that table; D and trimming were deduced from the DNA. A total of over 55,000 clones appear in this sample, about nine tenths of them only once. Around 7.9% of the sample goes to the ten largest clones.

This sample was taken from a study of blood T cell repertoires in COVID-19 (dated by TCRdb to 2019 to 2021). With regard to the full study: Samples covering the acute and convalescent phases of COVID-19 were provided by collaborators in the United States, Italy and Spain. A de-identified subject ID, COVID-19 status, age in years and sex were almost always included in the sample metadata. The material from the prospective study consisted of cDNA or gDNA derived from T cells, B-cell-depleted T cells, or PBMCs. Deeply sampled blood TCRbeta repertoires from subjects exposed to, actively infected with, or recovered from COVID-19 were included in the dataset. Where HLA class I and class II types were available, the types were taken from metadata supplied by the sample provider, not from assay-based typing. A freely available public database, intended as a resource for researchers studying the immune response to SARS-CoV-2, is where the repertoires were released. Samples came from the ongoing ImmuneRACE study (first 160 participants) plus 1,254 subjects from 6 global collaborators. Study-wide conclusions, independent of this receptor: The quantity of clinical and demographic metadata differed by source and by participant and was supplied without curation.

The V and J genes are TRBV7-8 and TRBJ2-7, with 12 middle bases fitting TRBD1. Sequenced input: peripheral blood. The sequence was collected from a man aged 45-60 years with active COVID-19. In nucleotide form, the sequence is TGTGCCAGCAGCCTCGGGACAGGGGGCGGGGAGCAGTACTTC. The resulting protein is CASSLGTGGGEQYF.